The 9 T cell receptor beta chains reported below all come from one sample, sequenced in a study of cytomegalovirus exposure and HLA in healthy donors. PCR used 60 Vbeta primers and 13 Jbeta primers. Produced via immunoSEQ multiplex PCR; TCRdb's table is partial and in-frame only. The repertoire consists of more than 65,000 clones, with approximately 79% occurring once and the leading ten covering 22%. Sequenced sample: PBMCs. The receptors originated from a woman aged 40 to 50 in good health and CMV-seropositive.

This sequence joins TRBV6-4 and TRBJ2-1; 14 bases match TRBD2. Germline V gives CDR1 MRHNA, CDR2 SNTAGT. The CDR3 sequence is 15 residues long. V lost 6 bases to trimming and J lost 5 bases; unmatched junction nucleotides: 3. CDR3 nucleotides: TGTGCCAGCAGGACTAGCGGGAGGGTGAACAATGAGCAGTTCTTC. Amino acids: CASRTSGRVNNEQFF.

The rearrangement links TRBV7-6 to TRBJ1-1, with D maybe TRBD1 (6 bases). The CDR3 runs 14 residues. Between the trimmed V and J ends, which lost 4 bases and 0 bases, there was a span of 9 bases. The germline CDR1 and CDR2 sequences are SGHVS and FNYEAQ. This CDR3 reads CASSWTELNTEAFF. In DNA form, the CDR3 reads TGTGCCAGCAGCTGGACAGAGTTGAACACTGAAGCTTTCTTT. The full variable domain, rest sourced from reference TRBV7-6 and TRBJ1-1, is GAGVSQSPRYKVTKRGQDVALRCDPISGHVSLYWYRQALGQGPEFLTYFNYEAQQDKSGLPNDRFSAERPEGSISTLTIQRTEQRDSAMYRCASSWTELNTEAFFGQGTRLTVV.

The CDR3 DNA sequence: TGCAGCGTTGAAGATCCTCAACAGGGAAGGAATGGCTACACCTTC. This codes for CSVEDPQQGRNGYTF. The chain is built from TRBV29-1 and TRBJ1-2, with a weak D call TRBD1 (6 bases). V was cut by 0 bases and J by 6 bases, with 17 bases left in between. There are 15 residues in the CDR3. Germline CDR1 reads SQVTM; CDR2 reads ANQGSEA.

The gene calls are TRBV18 and TRBJ1-4, with D unresolved. This CDR3 is 16 amino acids long. CDR1 is KGHSH, CDR2 LQKENI, per germline. V lost 6 bases and J lost 5, with 19 bases in between. CDR3 sequence: CASSRVPPPVNEKLFF. The CDR3 DNA sequence: TGTGCCAGCTCTAGAGTCCCGCCGCCGGTCAATGAAAAACTGTTTTTT.

The chain is built from TRBV30 and TRBJ1-2; a weak D match, TRBD1 (6 bases). The CDR3 is 16 amino acids. The V and J ends lost 2 bases and 2 bases respectively, with 18 bases between them. Germline V gene data show CDR1 as GTSNPN and CDR2 as SVGIG (reference sequence). The CDR3 reads CAWSITPLQGNYGYTF. Here the CDR3 DNA reads TGTGCCTGGAGTATAACTCCCTTACAGGGAAACTATGGCTACACCTTC.

This clone was seen more than once but under ten times. The chain has TRBV5-8 and TRBJ2-3; a possible D gene is TRBD1 (5 bases). Trimming removed 1 base at V and 5 bases at J, with 8 bases between. From germline, CDR1 is SGHTS and CDR2 YDEGEE. The CDR3 totals 13 residues. CDR3 in DNA: TGTGCCAGCAGCTTGTTAAGGGGAGATACGCAGTATTTT. Protein sequence: CASSLLRGDTQYF.

The chain recombines TRBV6-6 with TRBJ1-4; 10 bases align to TRBD1. CDR1 and CDR2 (germline): MNHNY, SVGAGI (reference sequence). The CDR3 contains 15 residues. V was clipped by 6 bases and J by 6 bases; unmatched bases: 7. The chain's CDR3 is CASRATGTGDEKLFF. DNA for the CDR3: TGTGCCAGCAGAGCGACTGGGACAGGGGATGAAAAACTGTTTTTT.

This sequence joins TRBV5-6 and TRBJ2-1; TRBD2 matches at 8 bases. With 1 base clipped from V and 3 bases from J, the junction kept 3 bases outside the gene matches. The germline V gene encodes CDR1 SGHDT and CDR2 YYEEEE. This CDR3 contains 15 residues. The CDR3 reads CASSLPGGNYNEQFF. The CDR3 region has the DNA TGTGCCAGCAGCTTGCCGGGAGGGAACTACAATGAGCAGTTCTTC.

The chain has TRBV6-5 and TRBJ2-7, with TRBD1 identical over 8 bases. V lost 5 bases to trimming and J lost 1 base; unmatched junction nucleotides: 4. The CDR3 runs 14 residues. The germline V gene has CDR1 MNHEY and CDR2 SVGAGI. CDR3 residues: CASSRTGTSYEQYF. CDR3 bases: TGTGCCAGCAGTCGGACAGGGACTTCCTACGAGCAGTACTTC.